One and the same sample provided the 4 T cell receptor beta chains below, sequenced in a study of blood T cells in healthy people across ages (dated by TCRdb to between 2014 and 2016). The method was 5' RACE. Sequencing was carried out with an Illumina HiSeq 2500. A second PCR of roughly 6 to 12 cycles was performed with a sample-barcoded 5' primer and a J-beta primer mix. TCRdb handled the public reads itself, with Q25 trimming in fastp and clone calling in MiXCR, and kept productive beta chains. Rows are combined by CDR3 protein, so each entry shows the most common genes and DNA. In this sample the table shows fewer than 950,000 distinct CDR3 sequences, roughly 35% of which occur a single time. Under 15% of the sample goes to the ten largest clones. Sequencing was performed on blood. These receptors all come from a man aged 18 to 30 in good health.

The sample holds one count of this clonotype. The V call is TRBV12-3 or TRBV12-4, the J call TRBJ2-2; 7 bases fit TRBD1. There are 16 residues in the CDR3. Trimming removed 1 base from V and 5 bases from J; junction bases left unmatched: 7. The CDR3 spells CASSLGSGQPTGELFF. The CDR3 DNA sequence: TGTGCCAGCAGTTTAGGCTCGGGACAGCCGACCGGGGAGCTGTTTTTT.

The V gene is TRBV21-1, the J gene TRBJ1-5. TRBV21-1 is a documented pseudogene. CDR3 size: 18 residues. The CDR3 reads CASSKSGSLGESNQPQHF. The CDR3 DNA is TGTGCCAGCAGCAAATCGGGCAGTCTTGGAGAAAGCAATCAGCCCCAGCATTTT.

This chain connects TRBV28 to TRBJ2-7; weak D call: TRBD1 (6 bases). Germline V gives CDR1 MDHEN, CDR2 SYDVKM. The V gene lost 8 bases and the J gene lost 4 bases, with 15 bases spanning the gap. The CDR3 extends over 13 amino acids. The CDR3 spells CASGGQIPYEQYF. DNA of the CDR3: TGTGCCAGCGGTGGACAGATTCCTTACGAGCAGTACTTC.

About this clonotype: One base away lies a much larger clone, so this may be a sequencing read error. This chain joins TRBV20-1 and TRBJ2-1, with D possibly being TRBD1 or TRBD2 (5 bases each). The germline V and J ends were trimmed by 5 bases and 13 bases, with 18 bases remaining between them. Germline CDR1 reads DFQATT; CDR2 reads SNEGSKA (reference sequence). The CDR3 runs to 12 residues. The CDR3 coding sequence is TGCAGTGCTGGGGACCAGCAGGAGACCCAGTTCTTC. This translates into CSAGDQQETQFF.